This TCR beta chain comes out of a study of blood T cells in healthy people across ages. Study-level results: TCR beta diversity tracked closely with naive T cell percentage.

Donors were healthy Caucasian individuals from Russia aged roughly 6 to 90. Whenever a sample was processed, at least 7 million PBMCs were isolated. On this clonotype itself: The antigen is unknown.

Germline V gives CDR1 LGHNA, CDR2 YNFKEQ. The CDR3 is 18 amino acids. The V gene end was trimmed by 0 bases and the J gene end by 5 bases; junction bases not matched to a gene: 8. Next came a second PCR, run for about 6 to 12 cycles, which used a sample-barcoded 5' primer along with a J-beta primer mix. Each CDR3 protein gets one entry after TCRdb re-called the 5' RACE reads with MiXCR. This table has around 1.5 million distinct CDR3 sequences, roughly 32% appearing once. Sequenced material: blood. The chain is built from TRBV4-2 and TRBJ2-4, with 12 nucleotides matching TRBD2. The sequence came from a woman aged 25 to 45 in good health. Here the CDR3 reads CASSQEVLAGGPENIQYF. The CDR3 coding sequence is TGTGCCAGCAGCCAAGAAGTGCTAGCGGGAGGGCCCGAAAACATTCAGTACTTC.